Listed below are T cell receptor beta chains from one sample, sequenced in a study of regulatory T cells in long-lasting Graves disease. Using its own MiXCR run on the multiplex PCR reads, TCRdb lists one record per CDR3 protein. This sample yields approximately 400,000 distinct CDR3 sequences, of which 15% are seen a single time; approximately 15% belongs to the top ten. This sample was also put to use in a study of T cells in Graves' hyperthyroidism and ophthalmopathy.

The sample here was peripheral blood mononuclear cells (PBMCs), taken at new diagnosis, from a patient treated with antithyroid drugs. These receptors came from a woman in her twenties or thirties with Graves disease. The CDR3 runs from the conserved cysteine through the conserved F or W. Fields, in order: clone size, J gene, V gene, D gene, CDR3 DNA, CDR3 protein. A D gene is named only where the DNA matches it firmly. Size is omitted from some rows. Given values are once, few, many or a class for expanded clones.

>-|TRBJ2-5|TRBV5-6|-
TGTGCCAGCAGCTTTGGGTATAAAGAGACCCAGTACTTC
CASSFGYKETQYF
>many|TRBJ2-5|TRBV20-1|-
TGCAGTGCAAGAACTGGAGAGACCCAGTACTTC
CSARTGETQYF
>many|TRBJ1-1|TRBV11-2|-
TGTGCCAGCAGCCCGACGTGGGCTGAAGCTTTCTTT
CASSPTWAEAFF
>many|TRBJ2-5|TRBV18|-
TGTGCCAGCTCACCCCGGGAGACCCAGTACTTC
CASSPRETQYF
>many|TRBJ2-7|TRBV12-3/TRBV12-4|TRBD2
TGTGCCAGCAGCGGACTAGCGGGAACCTACGAGCAGTACTTC
CASSGLAGTYEQYF
>-|TRBJ1-3|TRBV27|TRBD1
TGTGCCAGCAGTCCCCGACAGGGGCTTGGAAACACCATATATTTT
CASSPRQGLGNTIYF
>many|TRBJ2-3|TRBV20-1|TRBD2
TGCAGTGCTAGAGATTACGGGAGGTGGGCGGATACGCAGTATTTT
CSARDYGRWADTQYF
>many|TRBJ2-5|TRBV4-1|-
TGCGCCAGCAGCCAGACCTTTGAGACCCAGTACTTC
CASSQTFETQYF
>many|TRBJ2-7|TRBV27|-
TGTGCCAGCAGTACCAGACCCGGGACGCAGGATTCCTACGAGCAGTACTTC
CASSTRPGTQDSYEQYF
>many|TRBJ2-3|TRBV30|-
TGTGCCTGGAGTGAGGGGTTAACAGATACGCAGTATTTT
CAWSEGLTDTQYF
>-|TRBJ2-3|TRBV6-4|TRBD2
TGTGCCAGCAATTGGACTAGCGGGAGCACAGATACGCAGTATTTT
CASNWTSGSTDTQYF
>few|TRBJ2-7|TRBV5-4|TRBD1
TGTGCCAGCAGTCATAGGACAGGGGGAGCGTACGAGCAGTACTTC
CASSHRTGGAYEQYF
>many|TRBJ1-1|TRBV6-5|-
TGTGCCAGCAGTTCGGGGCCTGGCACTGAAGCTTTCTTT
CASSSGPGTEAFF
>many|TRBJ2-7|TRBV5-1|TRBD1
TGCGCCAGCAGCTCGACAGGGGGAAAATACGAGCAGTACTTC
CASSSTGGKYEQYF
>many|TRBJ2-1|TRBV2|-
TGTGCCAGCAGTGAAGCACAGGACTGGGTAGTGTTCTTC
CASSEAQDWVVFF
>-|TRBJ2-3|TRBV24-1|-
TGTGCCACCAGTGATTTGCAAGGCAGTACAGATACGCAGTATTTT
CATSDLQGSTDTQYF
>-|TRBJ1-5|TRBV24-1|-
TGTGCCACCGGTTTAGGTCAGCCCCAGCATTTT
CATGLGQPQHF
>many|TRBJ2-3|TRBV20-1|TRBD1
TGCAGTGCTCATAACGACAGGGGCACAGATACGCAGTATTTT
CSAHNDRGTDTQYF
>-|TRBJ1-5|TRBV7-9|TRBD1
TGTGCCAGCAGCCCGGGGACAGGGGGAGGTTCGCAGCCCCAGCATTTT
CASSPGTGGGSQPQHF
>-|TRBJ1-5|TRBV19|TRBD1
TGTGCCAGTAGTATTCCCCTTGGGACAGGGGATCAGCCCCAGCATTTT
CASSIPLGTGDQPQHF
>-|TRBJ2-7|TRBV27|TRBD1
TGTGCCAGCAGTTCCGCCGGGACAGGGACCTACGAGCAGTACTTC
CASSSAGTGTYEQYF
>many|TRBJ2-7|TRBV7-9|-
TGTGCCAGCAGGAAGTTGGGGGATTCCTACGAGCAGTACTTC
CASRKLGDSYEQYF
>few|TRBJ2-7|TRBV14|TRBD1
TGTGCCAGCAGCACCAACAGGGGGCCCCCCTACGAGCAGTACTTC
CASSTNRGPPYEQYF
>few|TRBJ2-1|TRBV30|TRBD2
TGTGCCTGGGACCGCGGGAGGGGGTCGTTCTTC
CAWDRGRGSFF
>many|TRBJ2-3|TRBV7-3|-
TGTGCCAGCAGCTTAAACGGTCTTGACACAGATACGCAGTATTTT
CASSLNGLDTDTQYF
>few|TRBJ2-2|TRBV4-2|-
TGTGCCAGCAGCCAGGCAGCTATTGACACCGGGGAGCTGTTTTTT
CASSQAAIDTGELFF
>few|TRBJ2-5|TRBV28|-
TGTGCCAGCAGCCCCCGAGGGACGGACCTCCAAGAGACCCAGTACTTC
CASSPRGTDLQETQYF
>many|TRBJ2-3|TRBV27|-
TGTGCCAGCACAGCCGAGGCGCTTAGCACAGATACGCAGTATTTT
CASTAEALSTDTQYF
>few|TRBJ2-1|TRBV5-4|TRBD2
TGTGCCAGCACCACGGGAGGAGGCTACAATGAGCAGTTCTTC
CASTTGGGYNEQFF
>many|TRBJ1-2|TRBV6-1|TRBD1
TGTGCCAGCAGGGACGGGACAGGGGTCTATGGCTACACCTTC
CASRDGTGVYGYTF
>many|TRBJ2-7|TRBV11-2|-
TGTGCCAGCAGCCCCGGGATGGGGATCTCCTACGAGCAGTACTTC
CASSPGMGISYEQYF
>many|TRBJ2-7|TRBV29-1|-
TGCAGCGTTGAAGCGGTCCAGGGGCACGACGAGCAGTACTTC
CSVEAVQGHDEQYF
>-|TRBJ1-4|TRBV3-1|-
TGTGCCACTTCGGGGGATGGCGGTGAAAAACTGTTTTTT
CATSGDGGEKLFF
>-|TRBJ2-6|TRBV19|-
TGTGCCAGTAGTATAGGGGTCTCTGGGGCCAACGTCCTGACTTTC
CASSIGVSGANVLTF
>-|TRBJ1-5|TRBV12-3/TRBV12-4|-
TGTGCCAGCACCACAGGGAGTTCCCAGCATTTT
CASTTGSSQHF
>many|TRBJ2-5|TRBV28|TRBD2
TGTGCCAGCAGTCCGACGGCGGGAGGGCTCGAAGAGACCCAGTACTTC
CASSPTAGGLEETQYF
>many|TRBJ2-7|TRBV11-2|-
TGTGCCAGCAGCTCCTTGACAGTTTACTACGAGCAGTACTTC
CASSSLTVYYEQYF